Presented here are 30 T cell receptor beta chains from one specimen sequenced in a study of blood T cell repertoires in COVID-19. Profiled with immunoSEQ multiplex PCR; TCRdb holds only in-frame clones, not every one. The sample contains 250,000 to 350,000 clones, approximately 83% of which appear only once. The specimen sequenced was peripheral blood. The source of these receptors is a person aged 65-85 years with COVID-19, enrolled during active disease.

The chain recombines TRBV27 with TRBJ1-1, with D perhaps matching TRBD1 (5 bases). V lost 8 bases and J lost 0, with 13 bases in between. The CDR3 runs to 14 residues. Germline assignment: CDR1 MNHEY and CDR2 SMNVEV (reference sequence). CDR3 amino acids: CASSGAGLNTEAFF. CDR3 sequence (DNA): TGTGCCAGCTCTGGGGCGGGACTGAACACTGAAGCTTTCTTT.

The chain employs TRBV28 and TRBJ2-5; 10 bases are shared with TRBD2. With 2 bases clipped from V and 0 bases from J, the junction kept 9 bases outside the gene matches. The CDR3 has 18 residues. CDR1 and CDR2 (germline): MDHEN, SYDVKM. The CDR3 spells CASSLILSSGGYQETQYF. The CDR3, as DNA: TGTGCCAGCAGTTTAATTTTGTCTAGCGGGGGATACCAAGAGACCCAGTACTTC.

The rearrangement uses TRBV6-5 and TRBJ1-5, with TRBD1 matching 7 bases. Germline V CDR1 and CDR2: MNHEY, SVGAGI. V lost 6 bases, J lost 2 bases, and 4 bases stayed unmatched. The CDR3 is 14 amino acids. The CDR3 sequence: CASRTGLGNQPQHF. In DNA, the CDR3 is TGTGCCAGCAGGACAGGGTTGGGCAATCAGCCCCAGCATTTT.

The chain combines TRBV30 with TRBJ2-7; 9 nucleotides agree with TRBD2. Germline V gene data show CDR1 as GTSNPN and CDR2 as SVGIG (reference sequence). This CDR3 comprises 14 residues. V was clipped by 3 bases and J by 7 bases; unmatched bases: 10. CDR3 loop: CAWSPPPGLAEQYF. DNA for the CDR3: TGTGCCTGGAGCCCACCGCCCGGACTAGCGGAGCAGTACTTC.

The DNA of the CDR3 is TGTGCCAGCAGCTTAGTTGGGGGGGCCCAAGAGACCCAGTACTTC. Its protein is CASSLVGGAQETQYF. The genes are TRBV7-6 and TRBJ2-5, with D tentatively TRBD2 (7 bases). V lost 1 base and J lost 1, with 10 bases in between. This CDR3 has 15 amino acids. The germline gives CDR1 SGHVS, CDR2 FNYEAQ.

The chain joins TRBV3-1 (or the pseudogene TRBV3-2) to TRBJ1-1; D not certain. CDR3 length: 12 residues. Germline lookup yields CDR1 LGHDT and CDR2 YNNKEL (reference sequence). Between the trimmed V and J ends, which lost 4 bases and 8 bases, there was a span of 11 bases. DNA for the CDR3: TGTGCCAGCAGCCGGCCGAGAGGCGAAGCTTTCTTT. It is translated as CASSRPRGEAFF.

The V gene is TRBV27, the J gene TRBJ2-4; unclear D gene. The V gene lost 6 bases and the J gene lost 0 bases, with 9 bases spanning the gap. The CDR3 is made up of 14 amino acids. The germline V gene has CDR1 MNHEY and CDR2 SMNVEV (reference sequence). For the CDR3, the DNA is TGTGCCAGCAGAGCCAATCTAGCCAAAAACATTCAGTACTTC. Translation: CASRANLAKNIQYF.

The chain is built from TRBV30 and TRBJ2-7; 8 nucleotides align to TRBD1. The junction had 12 bases not matched to a gene; V was cut back by 5 bases and J by 3 bases. The CDR3 sequence is 15 residues long. Looked up from germline, CDR1 is GTSNPN and CDR2 is SVGIG (reference sequence). CDR3 amino acids: CAWGSQGARGYEQYF. The DNA of the CDR3 is TGTGCCTGGGGATCCCAGGGGGCGCGCGGCTACGAGCAGTACTTC.

The V and J genes are TRBV18 and TRBJ2-2, with D possibly matching TRBD2 (5 bases). With 3 bases removed from V and 4 bases from J, the gap between germline ends came to 6 bases. Germline CDR1 and CDR2: KGHSH and LQKENI. This CDR3 is 13 amino acids long. The CDR3 DNA is TGTGCCAGCTCACCGGACTCCACCGGGGAGCTGTTTTTT. Translated: CASSPDSTGELFF.

This clone occurred once. The rearrangement uses TRBV9 and TRBJ1-2, with 8 bases identical to TRBD1. Germline V lookup: CDR1 SGDLS, CDR2 YYNGEE. The ends lost 3 bases at V and 4 bases at J; junction bases unmatched: 11. The CDR3 contains 16 residues. This chain's CDR3 is CASSGTGRDEAYGYTF. DNA of the CDR3: TGTGCCAGCAGCGGGACAGGGAGGGACGAGGCCTATGGCTACACCTTC.

The chain has TRBV6-5 and TRBJ2-6; no firm D call. CDR3 length equals 14 residues. Germline V gives CDR1 MNHEY, CDR2 SVGAGI. V gave up 5 bases and J gave up 3 bases, with 8 bases separating them. CDR3 amino acids: CASSNDNGANVLTF. For the CDR3, the DNA is TGTGCCAGCAGTAACGACAATGGGGCCAACGTCCTGACTTTC.

The chain couples TRBV9 to TRBJ1-3; 8 positions agree with TRBD1. J lost 4 bases, V lost 2 bases, and 8 bases had no gene match. Germline CDR1 reads SGDLS; CDR2 reads YYNGEE. CDR3 size: 16 residues. Here the CDR3 reads CASSVYGQGSGNTIYF. CDR3 sequence (DNA): TGTGCCAGCAGCGTTTACGGACAGGGATCAGGAAACACCATATATTTT.

This clone was detected a few times. V gene TRBV9 combines with J gene TRBJ2-7, with unresolved D. CDR3 length equals 13 residues. In germline, CDR1 is SGDLS, CDR2 YYNGEE. Trimming pared 1 base from V and 5 bases from J, leaving 10 bases between. The CDR3 bases are TGTGCCAGCAGCGTAACTCCTTACCACGAGCAGTACTTC. The encoded protein is CASSVTPYHEQYF.

The chain employs TRBV11-2 and TRBJ1-3; D is perhaps TRBD1 (5 bases). The CDR3 has 19 residues. V was shortened by 1 base and J by 2 bases, with 21 bases between the two germline ends. Germline values: CDR1 SGHAT, CDR2 FQNNGV. CDR3 bases: TGTGCCAGCAGCTTAGCTCCTTCGGGCAGGGCTTTCCCTGGAAACACCATATATTTT. Amino acid sequence: CASSLAPSGRAFPGNTIYF.

This chain connects TRBV5-1 to TRBJ2-3, with TRBD2 matching 11 bases. V dropped 0 bases and J dropped 4; count of bases not matched to a gene: 7. CDR1 and CDR2 from the germline V gene are SGHRS and YFSETQ. The CDR3 extends over 17 amino acids. CDR3 nucleotide sequence: TGCGCCAGCAGCTTGGTGATAGCGGGGGGGTTGCCAGATACGCAGTATTTT. Protein product: CASSLVIAGGLPDTQYF.

The V call is TRBV7-2, the J call TRBJ1-5; possible D gene TRBD1, 6 bases. The CDR3 totals 16 residues. Trimming removed 3 bases at V and 7 bases at J, with 19 bases between. Germline CDR1 SGHTA, CDR2 FQGNSA. CDR3 coding DNA: TGTGCCAGCAGCTTCCGGCCGACCGGCGGGGGCCAGCCCCAGCATTTT. Translating it yields CASSFRPTGGGQPQHF.

The genes are TRBV5-1 and TRBJ2-3; maybe TRBD2 (6 bases). Germline V gene data show CDR1 as SGHRS and CDR2 as YFSETQ. V was clipped by 4 bases and J by 0 bases, with 24 bases between them. The CDR3 consists of 19 residues. CDR3 sequence: CASSLLTPGLRSSTDTQYF. CDR3 DNA: TGCGCCAGCAGCCTCCTCACACCGGGACTCCGGTCAAGCACAGATACGCAGTATTTT.

V is TRBV5-5 and J is TRBJ2-5; TRBD2 matches at 12 bases. Germline CDR1 SGHKS, CDR2 YYEKEE (reference sequence). The CDR3 consists of 17 residues. Trimming took 0 bases from V and 2 from J; bases not matched to a gene: 5. The CDR3 here is CASSLAPSGGVQETQYF. The CDR3 DNA sequence: TGTGCCAGCAGCTTGGCCCCTAGCGGGGGGGTTCAAGAGACCCAGTACTTC.

This clone appeared a few times. V gene TRBV28 combines with J gene TRBJ1-2; possible D gene TRBD1, 6 bases. V was shortened by 1 base and J by 1 base, with 7 bases between the two germline ends. The CDR3 is 14 amino acids. The germline V gene encodes CDR1 MDHEN and CDR2 SYDVKM. In DNA, the CDR3 is TGTGCCAGCAGTTTATCAGGGGTTAACTATGGCTACACCTTC. Protein sequence: CASSLSGVNYGYTF.

This clone was counted once. The CDR3 nucleotides are TGTGCCAGCAGCCTTCGACTAGCGGGCTCCTACGAGCAGTACTTC. Residues: CASSLRLAGSYEQYF. V and J are TRBV11-3 and TRBJ2-7; TRBD2 agrees at 10 bases. The germline V gene encodes CDR1 SGHNT and CDR2 YENEEA. The CDR3 totals 15 residues. The V segment lost 5 bases and the J segment 0 bases; nucleotides outside the gene matches: 4.

As concerns this clone: In the same sample, other DNA sequences code for this CDR3. The chain uses TRBV19 and TRBJ2-5; 7 bases map to TRBD1. Looked up from germline, CDR1 is LNHDA and CDR2 is SQIVND (reference sequence). V shed 3 bases, J shed 5 bases, and the junction held 3 bases outside the gene matches. The CDR3 length is 13 residues. The CDR3: CASSITGAETQYF. Written as DNA, the CDR3 is TGTGCCAGTAGTATCACAGGGGCCGAGACCCAGTACTTC.

This chain uses TRBV9 with TRBJ1-4; no definite D call. The germline gives CDR1 SGDLS, CDR2 YYNGEE. The CDR3 spans 15 residues. V gave up 4 bases and J gave up 2 bases, with 12 bases separating them. The CDR3 bases are TGTGCCAGCAGCCCAGGAGGGAGGACTAATGAAAAACTGTTTTTT. Translating it yields CASSPGGRTNEKLFF.

With regard to this clone: Other DNA sequences in the sample encode the same CDR3. The rearrangement links TRBV28 to TRBJ1-5, with D possibly TRBD1 on 5 matching bases. Germline lookup yields CDR1 MDHEN and CDR2 SYDVKM. Trimming removed 5 bases from V and 4 bases from J, with 15 bases in between. The CDR3 covers 15 residues. CDR3 residues: CASSTGGDGNQPQHF. The CDR3 DNA is TGTGCCAGCAGTACCGGGGGGGACGGAAATCAGCCCCAGCATTTT.

This clone was recorded a few times. The J gene is TRBJ1-2, the V gene TRBV28; TRBD1 matches at 7 bases. This CDR3 is 13 amino acids long. Germline trimming cut 8 bases from V and 3 bases from J; bases unmatched to any gene: 6. Per the germline V gene, CDR1 is MDHEN and CDR2 is SYDVKM. The CDR3 nucleotides read TGTGCCAGCCTCGACAGGGCAGACTATGGCTACACCTTC. Amino acids: CASLDRADYGYTF.

V usage is TRBV25-1 and J usage is TRBJ2-1; TRBD2 is a possible D gene (7 bases). The germline V gene encodes CDR1 MGHDK and CDR2 SYGVNS. V lost 3 bases and J 7 bases, leaving 22 bases between the germline ends. The CDR3 loop spans 17 amino acids. Written as DNA, the CDR3 is TGTGCCAGCAGTGACTTTGTTGGGGGGGGGCGGCAGAATGAGCAGTTCTTC. It translates to CASSDFVGGGRQNEQFF.

This clone appeared once. The V gene is TRBV14, the J gene TRBJ1-4, with a possible D match to TRBD1 (5 bases). Germline CDR1 is SGHDN and CDR2 is FVKESK. V was cut by 3 bases and J by 1 base, with 9 bases left in between. The CDR3 covers 15 residues. The CDR3 nucleotides read TGTGCCAGCAGCCATCCGGGGGGAACTAATGAAAAACTGTTTTTT. Encoded protein: CASSHPGGTNEKLFF.

This clone was picked up one time. The V gene is TRBV30, the J gene TRBJ1-1; D gene uncertain. The CDR3 length is 14 residues. V was clipped by 5 bases and J by 0 bases, with 13 bases between them. Germline V gene sequence: CDR1 GTSNPN, CDR2 SVGIG (reference sequence). The CDR3 nucleotides read TGTGCCTGGGTCAGACTCACTATGAACACTGAAGCTTTCTTT. Protein sequence: CAWVRLTMNTEAFF.

The gene calls are TRBV3-1 (or the pseudogene TRBV3-2) and TRBJ2-5; 12 positions agree with TRBD2. This CDR3 has 19 residues. With V trimmed by 0 bases and J by 4 bases, 12 bases remained unmatched. Germline CDR1 LGHDT, CDR2 YNNKEL (reference sequence). The CDR3 region has the DNA TGTGCCAGCAGCCAAGACTCAACGGCTAGCGGGAGGGCCCGAGAGACCCAGTACTTC. Encoded protein: CASSQDSTASGRARETQYF.

The chain recombines TRBV6-2 or TRBV6-3 with TRBJ2-1; D remains unclear. V was shortened by 2 bases and J by 4 bases, with 9 bases between the two germline ends. Germline CDR1 MNHEY, CDR2 SVGEGT. CDR3 size: 14 residues. The CDR3 DNA reads as TGTGCCAGCAGTTACGGCAGTACATACAATGAGCAGTTCTTC. Protein product: CASSYGSTYNEQFF.

V and J are TRBV6-5 and TRBJ1-6, with D hard to call. Germline-derived CDR1 and CDR2 are MNHEY and SVGAGI. The CDR3 runs to 11 residues. V was cut by 8 bases and J by 14 bases, with 13 bases left in between. CDR3 in DNA: TGTGCCAGCCCCATGTGGGCCGCCCTCCACTTT. This sequence encodes CASPMWAALHF.